This T cell receptor beta chain was observed in a study of graft-versus-host responses after intestinal transplantation. Concerning this clone itself: Antigen: not known.

The protocol was immunoSEQ multiplex PCR, while the TCRdb copy is restricted to in-frame clones and leaves out a portion. This table has about 130,000 clones, about 90% appearing once. Study conclusions and caveats: Circulating GvH clone levels at their peak were associated with HvG declines (early post-transplant).

V lost 5 bases to trimming and J lost 4 bases; unmatched junction nucleotides: 8. The CDR3 runs 16 residues. Germline assignment: CDR1 SSHAT and CDR2 FNYEAQ (reference sequence). The sequencing used unstimulated CD4+ T cells sorted from spleen or lymph node cells, collected before intestinal transplant. The sequence came from a human donor who received an intestinal transplant. The V and J genes are TRBV7-7 and TRBJ2-1; 10 nucleotides agree with TRBD2. The CDR3 reads CASSPLAGDPYNEQFF. The CDR3 region has the DNA TGTGCCAGCAGCCCCCTAGCGGGAGACCCTTACAATGAGCAGTTCTTC.